What follows are 27 T cell receptor beta chains derived from one specimen sequenced in a study of regulatory T cells in long-lasting Graves disease. Arm-PCR of CDR3 regions and iRepertoire HTBI primers were used to build TCR beta libraries. A single record per CDR3 protein comes from TCRdb applying MiXCR to the multiplex PCR reads. There are a few hundred thousand distinct CDR3 sequences in the sample; roughly 14% occur only once, and more than 8.5% lies in the top ten. The time point denotes: newly diagnosed GD, antithyroid drugs for less than 3 months. PBMC-derived RNA was used for the TCR library. These data also formed part of another study, on T cells in Graves' hyperthyroidism and ophthalmopathy.

The sequencing here drew on peripheral blood mononuclear cells (PBMCs), taken at new diagnosis, from a patient treated with antithyroid drugs. The receptor source for this set is a man aged 25 to 45 with Graves disease.

The chain carries TRBV27 and TRBJ2-6; possible D gene TRBD1, 6 bases. CDR3 length equals 14 residues. Germline V gene lookup returns CDR1 MNHEY and CDR2 SMNVEV (reference sequence). V lost 6 bases and J 3 bases, leaving 9 bases between the germline ends. CDR3 nucleotide sequence: TGTGCCAGCAGCAGGGGTAATGGGGCCAACGTCCTGACTTTC. Its translation is CASSRGNGANVLTF.

This clonotype was detected many times. The gene calls are TRBV11-3 and TRBJ2-1, with 9 bases lining up with TRBD2. The CDR3 is 16 residues long. Germline V gives CDR1 SGHNT, CDR2 YENEEA. With V trimmed by 0 bases and J by 7 bases, 7 bases remained unmatched. CDR3: CASSLDSAGGRNEQFF. The CDR3 nucleotides are TGTGCCAGCAGCTTAGATTCGGCGGGGGGGCGGAATGAGCAGTTCTTC. The full variable domain, completed using reference TRBV11-3 and TRBJ2-1, is EAGVVQSPRYKIIEKKQPVAFWCNPISGHNTLYWYLQNLGQGPELLIRYENEEAVDDSQLPKDRFSAERLKGVDSTLKIQPAELGDSAVYLCASSLDSAGGRNEQFFGPGTRLTVL.

This clonotype was found a few times. J is TRBJ2-6 and V is TRBV29-1; D possibly corresponds to TRBD1 (6 bases). This CDR3 contains 16 residues. The V end was cut by 1 base, the J end by 0 bases, with 10 bases between. Looked up from germline, CDR1 is SQVTM and CDR2 is ANQGSEA. The CDR3 nucleotides are TGCAGCGTTGAAGGGCAGGGGAGCTCTGGGGCCAACGTCCTGACTTTC. Its protein product is CSVEGQGSSGANVLTF.

There are many counts of this clonotype. The CDR3 nucleotides are TGTGCCAGCAGCTCTACCTCCCCAGCGGGTGGGGCAGGGGAGACCTACGAGCAGTACTTC. This gives the protein CASSSTSPAGGAGETYEQYF. The V call is TRBV7-9, the J call TRBJ2-7; possibly TRBD1 or TRBD2 for D (6 bases each). Germline loops: CDR1 SEHNR, CDR2 FQNEAQ (reference sequence). Trimming cost V 4 bases and J 2 bases, with 30 bases left between them. The CDR3 has 20 residues.

This clonotype was counted many times. The chain uses TRBV12-3 or TRBV12-4 and TRBJ2-4, with 7 bases lining up with TRBD1. The CDR3 is 17 amino acids. The V gene end was trimmed by 1 base and the J gene end by 2 bases; junction bases not matched to a gene: 8. CDR3 loop: CASSLETGMITKNIQYF. CDR3 nucleotide sequence: TGTGCCAGCAGTTTAGAGACAGGGATGATAACCAAAAACATTCAGTACTTC.

Only a few counts were recorded for this clonotype. The rearrangement links TRBV5-1 to TRBJ1-5; 9 nucleotides line up with TRBD1. There are 15 residues in the CDR3. Unmatched junction bases numbered 3, after V lost 0 bases and J lost 5 bases. Per germline, CDR1 SGHRS and CDR2 YFSETQ. The CDR3 nucleotides read TGCGCCAGCAGCTTGGGGGACAGGGACGATCAGCCCCAGCATTTT. Encoded protein: CASSLGDRDDQPQHF.

The chain combines TRBV6-1 with TRBJ2-1; no clear D. The germline V gene encodes CDR1 MNHNS and CDR2 SASEGT. The CDR3 runs to 20 residues. V lost 6 bases to trimming and J lost 0 bases, with 27 bases between them. The CDR3 DNA is TGTGCCAGCAGCCCCGTTGGCGGTCGAGTTGAGTCCCCCTCCTACAATGAGCAGTTCTTC. Translating gives CASSPVGGRVESPSYNEQFF.

This clonotype was seen just once. This sequence may be a read error, since a much larger clone differs from it by one base. This chain joins TRBV7-9 and TRBJ2-7, with D maybe TRBD2 (7 bases). Germline V gene lookup returns CDR1 SEHNR and CDR2 FQNEAQ (reference sequence). This CDR3 contains 15 residues. The CDR3 nucleotides are TGTACCAGCATCGGGGGGCGGATAGGGACCTACGAGCAGTACTTC. Residues: CTSIGGRIGTYEQYF.

Ten or more counts support this clonotype. J is TRBJ2-5 and V is TRBV3-1, with 7 nucleotides matching TRBD1. Germline assignment: CDR1 LGHDT and CDR2 YNNKEL (reference sequence). The CDR3 is made up of 14 amino acids. Germline trimming cut 3 bases from V and 11 bases from J; bases unmatched to any gene: 12. CDR3 residues: CASSHQGVNELQYF. The CDR3 nucleotides read TGTGCCAGCAGCCATCAGGGGGTGAACGAGCTTCAGTACTTC.

The chain joins TRBV19 to TRBJ1-2; 7 bases align to TRBD1. Germline lookup yields CDR1 LNHDA and CDR2 SQIVND (reference sequence). V shed 1 base, J shed 6 bases, and the junction held 2 bases outside the gene matches. This CDR3 comprises 13 residues. In nucleotides, the CDR3 is TGTGCCAGTAGTATAGTCGACAGGGATGGCTACACCTTC. It codes for CASSIVDRDGYTF.

This clonotype has a handful of counts. The genes are TRBV7-9 and TRBJ2-1; TRBD2 agrees at 8 bases. Germline CDR1 and CDR2: SEHNR and FQNEAQ (reference sequence). The J segment lost 3 bases and the V segment lost 2 bases, leaving 9 bases of the junction unmatched. This CDR3 has 17 amino acids. The CDR3 here is CASSLFGSGVLYNEQFF. DNA for the CDR3: TGTGCCAGCAGCTTATTTGGTAGCGGGGTCCTCTACAATGAGCAGTTCTTC.

The V gene is TRBV12-3 or TRBV12-4, the J gene TRBJ2-1; 8 positions agree with TRBD2. CDR3 length: 16 amino acids. Trimming removed 6 bases from V and 8 bases from J; junction bases left unmatched: 15. The CDR3 protein is CASRPLAGPASHEQFF. The DNA for the CDR3 is TGTGCCAGCAGACCGCTAGCGGGCCCAGCGAGCCATGAGCAGTTCTTC.

In the case of this clonotype: A far more abundant clone sits one base away, making this likely a read error. The chain employs TRBV5-6 and TRBJ2-7; no reliable D call. The germline V gene has CDR1 SGHDT and CDR2 YYEEEE. This CDR3 has 13 amino acids. The germline V and J ends were trimmed by 5 bases and 7 bases, with 16 bases remaining between them. The CDR3, as DNA: TGTGCCAGCAGTCCGACTGGAATCAATGAGCAGTACTTC. This encodes CASSPTGINEQYF.

In this sample, this clonotype turned up a few times. This rearrangement joins TRBV5-1 to TRBJ2-7; weak D call: TRBD2 (6 bases). The germline V gene encodes CDR1 SGHRS and CDR2 YFSETQ. V was cut by 0 bases and J by 4 bases, with 14 bases left in between. CDR3 length: 15 amino acids. DNA of the CDR3: TGCGCCAGCAGCTTGGAAAGGGAGGTGAGGTACGAGCAGTACTTC. Residues: CASSLEREVRYEQYF.

This clonotype has more than one count but fewer than ten. The genes are TRBV29-1 and TRBJ2-3, with TRBD2 matching over 11 bases. The trim removed 6 bases at V and 5 bases at J, leaving 1 base unmatched. Germline CDR1 reads SQVTM; CDR2 reads ANQGSEA. The CDR3 spans 12 residues. CDR3 sequence (DNA): TGCAGCGTACTAGCGGGAGTAGATACGCAGTATTTT. It specifies CSVLAGVDTQYF.

Turning to this clonotype: A much larger clone is a single base away; this may be a read error. The rearrangement joins TRBV5-1 to TRBJ2-1; D tentatively fits TRBD1 or TRBD2 (5 bases each). The germline V gene has CDR1 SGHRS and CDR2 YFSETQ. The CDR3 is 18 amino acids. V was shortened by 3 bases and J by 0 bases, with 19 bases between the two germline ends. The CDR3 DNA is TGCGCCAGCAGCTCCGGGGCCCCCCCCCGGAGCTCCTACAATGAGCAGTTCTTC. Its translation: CASSSGAPPRSSYNEQFF.

V usage is TRBV20-1 and J usage is TRBJ1-2, with 9 positions matching TRBD1. The CDR3 is made up of 18 amino acids. V lost 4 bases and J lost 0; bases outside the gene matches: 15. Per germline, CDR1 DFQATT and CDR2 SNEGSKA (reference sequence). CDR3 sequence: CSATTLPGGTGSNYGYTF. CDR3 DNA sequence: TGCAGTGCTACAACCCTTCCCGGGGGGACAGGGTCTAACTATGGCTACACCTTC.

This clonotype was seen many times. The chain recombines TRBV2 with TRBJ2-7; D gene uncertain. The CDR3 has 13 residues. Germline V gene lookup returns CDR1 SNHLY and CDR2 FYNNEI. Trimming removed 6 bases from V and 4 bases from J, with 13 bases in between. CDR3 sequence reads: CASSPGSNYEQYF. In nucleotides, the CDR3 is TGTGCCAGCAGCCCGGGTTCAAATTACGAGCAGTACTTC.

This clonotype was counted many times. V and J are TRBV2 and TRBJ2-7, with TRBD1 matching over 11 bases. Trimming took 6 bases from V and 4 from J; bases not matched to a gene: 5. The CDR3 is 14 amino acids. The V gene's germline CDR1 is SNHLY and CDR2 FYNNEI. The CDR3 bases are TGTGCCAGCAGCGGACAGGGGGCCATGTACGAGCAGTACTTC. It specifies CASSGQGAMYEQYF.

The table lists this clonotype with many counts. The rearrangement uses TRBV7-9 and TRBJ1-1; 8 bases are a match to TRBD1. CDR3 length: 13 residues. Germline V gene sequence: CDR1 SEHNR, CDR2 FQNEAQ (reference sequence). V trimming: 3 bases; J trimming: 8 bases; junction bases outside the gene matches: 5. The CDR3 region has the DNA TGTGCCAGCAGCTTCGGACAGGGCGACGAAGCTTTCTTT. Its protein product is CASSFGQGDEAFF.

This clonotype was counted ten times or more. J is TRBJ2-7 and V is TRBV11-2; 10 nucleotides line up with TRBD2. The germline gives CDR1 SGHAT, CDR2 FQNNGV. This CDR3 has 16 residues. Unmatched junction bases numbered 7, after V lost 4 bases and J lost 1 base. For the CDR3, the DNA is TGTGCCAGCAGCTCGCTGAGCGGGAGGGGATCCTACGAGCAGTACTTC. Protein product: CASSSLSGRGSYEQYF.

This clonotype was seen at least ten times. The V gene is TRBV20-1, the J gene TRBJ2-3; 10 bases are a match to TRBD2. Germline CDR1 reads DFQATT; CDR2 reads SNEGSKA (reference sequence). This CDR3 has 15 residues. Trimming cost V 5 bases and J 0 bases; bases outside gene matches: 5. Here the CDR3 reads CSADKTSGSTDTQYF. DNA for the CDR3: TGCAGTGCTGATAAGACTAGCGGGAGCACAGATACGCAGTATTTT.

This clonotype was detected many times. The V and J genes are TRBV7-9 and TRBJ2-5; D might be TRBD1 or TRBD2, each matching 5 bases. V lost 7 bases, J lost 5 bases, and 14 bases lay in between. The CDR3 is 13 residues long. Germline V gene sequence: CDR1 SEHNR, CDR2 FQNEAQ (reference sequence). The CDR3 DNA is TGTGCCAGCAAAGGAGAGGGGCTGGAGACCCAGTACTTC. Its translation: CASKGEGLETQYF.

This clonotype was seen many times. J is TRBJ2-3 and V is TRBV12-3 or TRBV12-4; the match to TRBD2 covers 8 bases. V was clipped by 5 bases and J by 5 bases; unmatched bases: 15. The CDR3 contains 17 residues. The CDR3 DNA reads TGTGCCAGCAGTCCATTCCTAGCGGGCGAAAATAAAGATACGCAGTATTTT. As protein: CASSPFLAGENKDTQYF.

Worth noting for this clonotype: A read error may explain this, as a much larger clone is one base away. The gene calls are TRBV10-3 and TRBJ2-3; D gene uncertain. V lost 8 bases and J 4 bases, leaving 19 bases between the germline ends. The germline gives CDR1 ENHRY, CDR2 SYGVKD. There are 15 residues in the CDR3. CDR3 amino acids: CAIGVRSSGSDTQYF. The CDR3 DNA is TGTGCCATCGGTGTGCGGAGTTCAGGCTCAGATACGCAGTATTTT.

This clonotype was detected ten times or more. The chain combines TRBV11-2 with TRBJ2-7, with D unclear. This CDR3 has 12 residues. Germline V gene lookup returns CDR1 SGHAT and CDR2 FQNNGV. The V and J ends lost 0 bases and 6 bases respectively, with 6 bases between them. The DNA of the CDR3 is TGTGCCAGCAGCTTAGAAGGGCTCGAGCAGTACTTC. Residues: CASSLEGLEQYF. Full variable domain (remainder filled in from reference TRBV11-2 and TRBJ2-7): EAGVAQSPRYKIIEKRQSVAFWCNPISGHATLYWYQQILGQGPKLLIQFQNNGVVDDSQLPKDRFSAERLKGVDSTLKIQPAKLEDSAVYLCASSLEGLEQYFGPGTRLTVT.

V gene TRBV29-1 combines with J gene TRBJ2-7; D perhaps matches TRBD2 (7 bases). This CDR3 is 14 amino acids long. V lost 4 bases and J 7 bases, leaving 20 bases between the germline ends. Germline V gene lookup returns CDR1 SQVTM and CDR2 ANQGSEA. Here the CDR3 DNA reads TGCAGCGTTGTGTACGGAGGCAGGGGAGGGGAGCAGTACTTC. Residues: CSVVYGGRGGEQYF.